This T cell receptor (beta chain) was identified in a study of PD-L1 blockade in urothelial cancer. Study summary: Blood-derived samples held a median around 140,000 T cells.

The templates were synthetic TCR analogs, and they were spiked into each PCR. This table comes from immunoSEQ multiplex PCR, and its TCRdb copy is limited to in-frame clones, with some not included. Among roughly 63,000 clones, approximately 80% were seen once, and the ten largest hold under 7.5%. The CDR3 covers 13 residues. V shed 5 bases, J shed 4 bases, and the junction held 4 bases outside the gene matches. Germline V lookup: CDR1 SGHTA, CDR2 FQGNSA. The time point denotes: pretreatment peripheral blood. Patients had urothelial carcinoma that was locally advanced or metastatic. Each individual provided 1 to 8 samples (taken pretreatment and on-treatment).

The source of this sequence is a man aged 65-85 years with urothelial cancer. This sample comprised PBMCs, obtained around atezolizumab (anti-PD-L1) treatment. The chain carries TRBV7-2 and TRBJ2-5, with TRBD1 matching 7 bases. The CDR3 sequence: CASSADRAETQYF. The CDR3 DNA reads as TGTGCCAGCAGCGCTGACAGGGCAGAGACCCAGTACTTC.